These 6 T cell receptor beta chains share one sample of origin, sequenced in a study of glioma-infiltrating T cells. Amplification of TCR alpha and beta CDR3 regions from RNA used iRepertoire nested multiplex PCR. TCRdb re-called the multiplex PCR reads with MiXCR, one entry per CDR3 protein. The sample records about 400,000 distinct CDR3 sequences, about 40% being singletons. Specimen: glioma tissue, nonneoplastic brain tissue, or PBMCs (not recorded which). These receptors were collected from a human donor with low-grade glioma or glioblastoma, undergoing nonglioma brain surgery, or in good health (not recorded which).

This clonotype was seen many times. The chain links TRBV27 to TRBJ1-6; no definite D call. Trimming took 6 bases from V and 9 from J, leaving 9 bases between them. This CDR3 contains 12 residues. The V gene's germline CDR1 is MNHEY and CDR2 SMNVEV (reference sequence). The CDR3 nucleotides read TGTGCCAGCAGGGGCGGGAGTTCACCCCTCCACTTT. Its protein is CASRGGSSPLHF.

This clonotype was seen a few times. The rearrangement uses TRBV15 and TRBJ2-1, with 9 bases aligning to TRBD2. Germline V CDR1 and CDR2: LNHNV, YYDKDF (reference sequence). V lost 5 bases to trimming and J lost 3 bases; unmatched junction nucleotides: 5. This CDR3 has 15 amino acids. The CDR3 region is CATSGASGNYNEQFF. CDR3 nucleotides: TGTGCCACCAGCGGGGCTAGCGGGAACTACAATGAGCAGTTCTTC.

This clonotype was seen only once. The gene calls are TRBV15 and TRBJ1-2, with D possibly matching TRBD1 (6 bases). In germline, CDR1 is LNHNV, CDR2 YYDKDF (reference sequence). Trimming removed 7 bases from V and 7 bases from J, with 16 bases in between. The CDR3 sequence is 13 residues long. CDR3 sequence: CATNKGETGGYTF. The CDR3 coding sequence is TGTGCCACCAACAAGGGGGAGACAGGTGGCTACACCTTC.

The V gene is TRBV4-2, the J gene TRBJ1-3; D unresolved. This CDR3 has 16 residues. The germline V gene has CDR1 LGHNA and CDR2 YNFKEQ. V lost 2 bases to trimming and J lost 2 bases, with 13 bases between them. The DNA for the CDR3 is TGTGCCAGCAGCCAACCGTCCGACTACCCTGGAAACACCATATATTTT. This translates into CASSQPSDYPGNTIYF.

A note on this clonotype: A much bigger clone sits one base away, suggesting this may be a read error. This sequence joins TRBV20-1 and TRBJ2-1, with D uncertain. Germline assignment: CDR1 DFQATT and CDR2 SNEGSKA (reference sequence). The CDR3 loop spans 12 amino acids. Trimming took off 0 bases at V and 5 bases at J, with 5 bases between the two ends. CDR3 nucleotides: TGCAGTGCTAGAGAGCTGGACAATGAGCAGTTCTTC. Amino acid sequence: CSARELDNEQFF.

The chain joins TRBV2 to TRBJ2-3, with 8 bases lining up with TRBD1. V trimming: 6 bases; J trimming: 1 base; junction bases outside the gene matches: 3. Germline V gene data show CDR1 as SNHLY and CDR2 as FYNNEI. This CDR3 is built from 14 residues. DNA for the CDR3: TGTGCCAGCAGGATGGACAGGGGCACAGATACGCAGTATTTT. As protein: CASRMDRGTDTQYF.